Listed below are T cell receptor beta chains from one sample, sequenced in a study of metastatic and nonmetastatic thyroid tumors. TCRdb re-called the PCR reads with MiXCR. Seen here are about 82,000 clones, about 12% observed once, and the top ten hold around 8.8%. Material for sequencing was tumor tissue. The receptors originated from a female donor with papillary thyroid cancer or a benign thyroid nodule (not recorded which). Some clones in this sample may be carry-over from other donors' samples. CDR3s include the opening cysteine and the closing phenylalanine or tryptophan. Each record gives: J gene, V gene, D gene, clone size, CDR3 length, CDR3 protein, CDR3 DNA. D genes are given only for firm matches. Expanded clones are given a class, and other clones once, few, many or no size at all.

TRBJ2-1	TRBV18	NA	few	15	CASSRTGQGSNEQFF	TGTGCCAGCTCACGCACAGGGCAGGGCTCCAATGAGCAGTTCTTC
TRBJ2-3	TRBV19	TRBD2	many	14	CATGLAARTDTQYF	TGTGCCACCGGACTAGCGGCGCGCACAGATACGCAGTATTTT
TRBJ2-1	TRBV29-1	TRBD2	many	14	CSVDWVAGGNEQFF	TGCAGCGTTGACTGGGTAGCGGGGGGTAATGAGCAGTTCTTC
TRBJ2-1	TRBV20-1	TRBD1	many	17	CSASDPDWTGLYNEQFF	TGCAGTGCTAGTGACCCCGATTGGACAGGGCTCTACAATGAGCAGTTCTTC
TRBJ1-6	TRBV28	NA	few	12	CASSLPWPPLHF	TGTGCCAGCAGCCTACCCTGGCCACCCCTCCACTTT
TRBJ2-5	TRBV7-3	NA	NA	14	CASSCGRIQETQYF	TGTGCCAGCAGCTGCGGCAGGATCCAAGAGACCCAGTACTTC
TRBJ1-1	TRBV28	NA	NA	14	CASRTWGIYTEAFF	TGTGCCAGTCGGACATGGGGTATCTACACTGAAGCTTTCTTT
TRBJ2-7	TRBV19	NA	NA	14	CSSSIGTATYEQYF	TGTTCCAGTAGTATAGGTACAGCCACCTACGAGCAGTACTTC
TRBJ2-5	TRBV19	NA	many	11	CASSTPEGQYF	TGTGCCAGTAGTACCCCCGAGGGCCAGTACTTC
TRBJ2-7	TRBV3-1	TRBD2	many	15	CASSEPLAGLYEQYF	TGTGCCAGCAGCGAACCTCTAGCGGGTCTCTACGAGCAGTACTTC
TRBJ2-7	TRBV29-1	NA	many	14	CSVYAGTSSYEQYF	TGCAGCGTTTACGCCGGGACTTCCTCCTACGAGCAGTACTTC
TRBJ1-6	TRBV27	NA	few	16	CASSLGGLSLNSPLHF	TGTGCCAGCAGTTTGGGGGGCCTGTCTCTTAATTCACCCCTCCACTTT
TRBJ1-5	TRBV2	TRBD1	many	14	CASQLGQGNQPQHF	TGTGCCAGCCAATTGGGACAGGGCAATCAGCCCCAGCATTTT
TRBJ1-2	TRBV6-1	NA	medium-sized	15	CASSEARQGRPGYTF	TGTGCCAGCAGTGAGGCGAGGCAGGGGCGACCTGGCTACACCTTC
TRBJ2-1	TRBV10-1	NA	many	16	CASSTGTSDFYNEQFF	TGCGCCAGCAGTACCGGGACCTCAGATTTCTACAATGAGCAGTTCTTC
TRBJ2-1	TRBV2	NA	many	15	CASSEEGWGYNEQFF	TGTGCCAGCAGTGAAGAGGGATGGGGCTACAATGAGCAGTTCTTC
TRBJ2-5	TRBV11-3	NA	many	14	CASSLGLSQETQYF	TGTGCCAGCAGCTTAGGCCTATCACAAGAGACCCAGTACTTC
TRBJ2-7	TRBV5-1	NA	NA	16	CASRLTMGKGGNEQYF	TGCGCCAGCAGACTAACAATGGGAAAGGGGGGTAACGAGCAGTACTTC
TRBJ1-4	TRBV9	TRBD1	many	14	CASSGTGYNEKLFF	TGTGCCAGCAGCGGGACAGGTTACAATGAAAAACTGTTTTTT
TRBJ1-2	TRBV10-2	TRBD1	many	16	CASRNRDRDFNYGYTF	TGCGCCAGCAGGAACCGGGACAGGGACTTTAACTATGGCTACACCTTC
TRBJ1-1	TRBV11-2	NA	many	12	CASSLYLGKAFF	TGTGCCAGCAGCTTATACCTCGGGAAAGCTTTCTTT
TRBJ2-7	TRBV28	NA	NA	14	CASATLGSSYEQYF	TGTGCCAGCGCGACCTTGGGCAGCTCCTACGAGCAGTACTTC
TRBJ2-7	TRBV29-1	TRBD2	many	15	CSVQEGTGGAYEQYF	TGCAGCGTTCAAGAGGGAACGGGAGGCGCCTACGAGCAGTACTTC
TRBJ1-4	TRBV28	TRBD1	many	17	CASSLPTRDRSNEKLFF	TGTGCCAGCAGTTTACCTACCAGGGACAGGAGTAATGAAAAACTGTTTTTT
TRBJ1-1	TRBV4-1	NA	many	12	CASSPGGPEAFF	TGCGCCAGCAGCCCCGGGGGGCCTGAAGCTTTCTTT
TRBJ2-4	TRBV18	NA	few	18	CASSPRGLASGAKNIQYF	TGTGCCAGCTCACCACGGGGTCTAGCGTCTGGGGCCAAAAACATTCAGTACTTC
TRBJ2-1	TRBV6-1	NA	many	14	CASESDYGIGEQFF	TGTGCCAGCGAGAGCGACTACGGGATTGGTGAGCAGTTCTTC
TRBJ2-6	TRBV7-6	NA	many	19	CASSPGLGGLFYGANVLTF	TGTGCCAGCAGCCCCGGCCTGGGGGGGCTTTTTTACGGGGCCAACGTCCTGACTTTC
TRBJ2-2	TRBV25-1	NA	many	12	CASSGGTGELFF	TGTGCCAGCAGTGGCGGGACCGGGGAGCTGTTTTTT
TRBJ2-2	TRBV19	NA	many	13	CASSIANTGELFF	TGTGCCAGTAGTATAGCTAACACCGGGGAGCTGTTTTTT
TRBJ2-7	TRBV12-3/TRBV12-4	NA	many	12	CASSLRGYEQYF	TGTGCCAGCAGTTTGCGGGGCTACGAGCAGTACTTC
TRBJ1-2	TRBV6-1	NA	many	12	CASSSMDARYTF	TGTGCCAGCAGTTCCATGGACGCCCGATACACCTTC
TRBJ2-2	TRBV5-1	TRBD1	many	13	CATSGGRTGELFF	TGCGCCACTTCAGGGGGCAGAACCGGGGAGCTGTTTTTT
TRBJ1-4	TRBV30	NA	many	14	CAWGGGGPTEKLFF	TGTGCCTGGGGGGGAGGTGGACCCACGGAAAAACTGTTTTTT
TRBJ2-1	TRBV19	NA	few	14	CASKTGDQRNEQFF	TGTGCCAGTAAAACGGGGGACCAGCGCAATGAGCAGTTCTTC
TRBJ2-7	TRBV19	NA	many	12	CASSRGPYEQYF	TGTGCCAGTAGTAGGGGGCCCTACGAGCAGTACTTC
TRBJ1-1	TRBV7-9	NA	many	12	CASTRWGASAFF	TGTGCCAGCACGCGATGGGGGGCGTCGGCTTTCTTT
TRBJ2-3	TRBV24-1	NA	many	12	CATGISTDTQYF	TGTGCCACCGGGATTAGCACAGATACGCAGTATTTT
TRBJ1-1	TRBV7-2	NA	many	15	CASSLGSGGDTEAFF	TGTGCCAGCAGCTTAGGCTCCGGGGGGGACACTGAAGCTTTCTTT
TRBJ2-3	TRBV28	NA	NA	15	CASGQHGPLGDTQYF	TGTGCCAGCGGCCAACATGGGCCCTTGGGGGATACGCAGTATTTT
TRBJ2-7	TRBV28	NA	many	13	CASSSRGWGEQYF	TGTGCCAGCAGTTCTAGGGGTTGGGGCGAGCAGTACTTC
TRBJ2-3	TRBV11-3	NA	NA	13	CASRRGQTDTQYF	TGTGCCAGCAGGAGGGGTCAGACAGATACGCAGTATTTT
TRBJ2-5	TRBV4-1	TRBD2	NA	18	CASSQDRGTSGSREAQYF	TGCGCCAGCAGCCAAGATCGAGGGACTAGCGGGAGCCGAGAGGCCCAGTACTTC
TRBJ1-5	TRBV12-3/TRBV12-4	TRBD1	many	14	CASSLGQGNQPQHF	TGTGCCAGCAGCCTGGGACAGGGCAATCAGCCCCAGCATTTT
TRBJ2-1	TRBV7-2	NA	many	15	CASSLQPLSYNEQFF	TGTGCCAGCAGCCTTCAGCCCCTCTCCTACAATGAGCAGTTCTTC
TRBJ2-5	TRBV18	NA	many	12	CASSPTGETQYF	TGTGCCAGCTCACCGACGGGGGAGACCCAGTACTTC
TRBJ2-7	TRBV7-3	NA	many	13	CASSPGHAGEQYF	TGTGCCAGCAGCCCGGGACATGCTGGGGAGCAGTACTTC
TRBJ2-1	TRBV6-1	TRBD2	many	14	CASRRLAGVAEQFF	TGTGCCAGCAGGAGACTAGCGGGAGTGGCTGAGCAGTTCTTC
TRBJ2-2	TRBV19	NA	many	14	CASSIGANTGELFF	TGTGCCAGTAGTATCGGAGCAAACACCGGGGAGCTGTTTTTT
TRBJ2-2	TRBV28	NA	many	13	CASSPTNTGELFF	TGTGCCAGCAGTCCAACGAACACCGGGGAGCTGTTTTTT
TRBJ2-5	TRBV6-1	NA	many	13	CASSDPVRETQYF	TGTGCCAGCAGTGACCCCGTGAGGGAGACCCAGTACTTC
TRBJ2-2	TRBV11-2	TRBD2	many	15	CASSYSAGRGGELFF	TGTGCCAGCAGCTATTCCGCGGGGAGGGGCGGGGAGCTGTTTTTT
TRBJ2-7	TRBV5-4	TRBD2	many	15	CASSLAGGSSYEQYF	TGTGCCAGCAGTTTGGCGGGAGGGAGCTCCTACGAGCAGTACTTC
TRBJ2-1	TRBV20-1	TRBD2	many	15	CSARGRTSSYNEQFF	TGCAGTGCTAGAGGTCGGACTAGCTCCTACAATGAGCAGTTCTTC
TRBJ2-7	TRBV20-1	TRBD2	many	14	CSATGTSKGYEQYF	TGCAGTGCTACCGGGACTAGTAAGGGCTACGAGCAGTACTTC
TRBJ2-3	TRBV12-3/TRBV12-4	NA	many	12	CASRGLSDTQYF	TGTGCCAGCAGGGGCCTATCGGATACGCAGTATTTT
TRBJ1-1	TRBV5-1	NA	many	13	CASSPLLDTEAFF	TGCGCCAGCAGCCCCCTCCTGGACACTGAAGCTTTCTTT
TRBJ2-7	TRBV6-1	NA	many	14	CASSEQGMGYEQYF	TGTGCCAGCAGTGAACAGGGAATGGGATACGAGCAGTACTTC
TRBJ2-3	TRBV5-1	TRBD2	NA	15	CASSPSGRATDTQYF	TGTGCCAGCAGTCCTAGCGGGAGGGCGACAGATACGCAGTATTTT